This TCR beta chain appears in the sequencing data of a study of blood T cell repertoires in COVID-19. Study information: The United States, Italy and Spain were the sources of the acute and convalescent COVID-19 samples. PBMCs, B-cell-depleted T cells, or T cells provided the cDNA or gDNA that made up the material.

Per the study methods: Estimated nucleated cell counts came from reference gene primer amplification. Clones were read by immunoSEQ multiplex PCR, and TCRdb kept only the in-frame ones, dropping some. V, J and clone size derive from that table, while D and trimming were established from the DNA sequence. The data show 300,000 or so clones, with just under 90% seen just once and 3% to 4.5% held by the top ten. This CDR3 is built from 19 residues. From germline, CDR1 is SNHLY and CDR2 FYNNEI. J was trimmed by 0 bases and V by 7 bases; bases with no gene match: 17. The chain couples TRBV2 to TRBJ2-1, with TRBD1 matching over 8 bases. The TCR sequence derives from a woman aged 40 to 55 with acute or convalescent COVID-19. Specimen: peripheral blood. The CDR3 loop reads CASNTPGQGLISSYNEQFF. The CDR3, as DNA: TGTGCCAGCAATACCCCCGGACAGGGTCTAATTAGCTCCTACAATGAGCAGTTCTTC.